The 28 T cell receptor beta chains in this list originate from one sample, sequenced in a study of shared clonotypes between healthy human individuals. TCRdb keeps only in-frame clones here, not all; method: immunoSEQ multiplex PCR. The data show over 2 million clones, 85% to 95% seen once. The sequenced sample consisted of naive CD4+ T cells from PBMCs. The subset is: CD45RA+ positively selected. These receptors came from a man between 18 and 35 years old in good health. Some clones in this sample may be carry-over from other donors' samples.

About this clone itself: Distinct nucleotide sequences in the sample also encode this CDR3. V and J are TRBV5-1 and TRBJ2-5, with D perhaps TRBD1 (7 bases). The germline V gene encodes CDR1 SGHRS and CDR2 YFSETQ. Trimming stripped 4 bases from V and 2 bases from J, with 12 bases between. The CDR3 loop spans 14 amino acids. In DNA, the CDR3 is TGCGCCAGCAGCCCCAGGGGGAGGCAAGAGACCCAGTACTTC. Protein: CASSPRGRQETQYF. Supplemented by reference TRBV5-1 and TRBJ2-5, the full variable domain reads KAGVTQTPRYLIKTRGQQVTLSCSPISGHRSVSWYQQTPGQGLQFLFEYFSETQRNKGNFPGRFSGRQFSNSRSEMNVSTLELGDSALYLCASSPRGRQETQYFGPGTRLLVL.

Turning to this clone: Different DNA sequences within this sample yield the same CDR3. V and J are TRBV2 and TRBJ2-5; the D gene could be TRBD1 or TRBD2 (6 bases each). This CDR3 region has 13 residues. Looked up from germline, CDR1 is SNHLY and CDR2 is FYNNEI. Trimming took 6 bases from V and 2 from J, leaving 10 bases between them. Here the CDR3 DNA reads TGTGCCAGCAGGCGGGACACACAAGAGACCCAGTACTTC. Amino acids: CASRRDTQETQYF.

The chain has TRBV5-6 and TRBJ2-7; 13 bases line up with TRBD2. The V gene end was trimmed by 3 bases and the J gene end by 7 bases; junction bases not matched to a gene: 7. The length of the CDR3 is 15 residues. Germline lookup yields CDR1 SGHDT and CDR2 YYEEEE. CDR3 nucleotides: TGTGCCAGCAGCTCCTCCGGGACTAGCGGGGTGGAGCAGTACTTC. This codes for CASSSSGTSGVEQYF.

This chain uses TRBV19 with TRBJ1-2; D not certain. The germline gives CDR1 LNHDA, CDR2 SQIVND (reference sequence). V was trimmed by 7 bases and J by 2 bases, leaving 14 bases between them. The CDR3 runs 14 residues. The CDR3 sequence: CASTLRALNYGYTF. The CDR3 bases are TGTGCCAGTACCCTGAGGGCCCTCAACTATGGCTACACCTTC.

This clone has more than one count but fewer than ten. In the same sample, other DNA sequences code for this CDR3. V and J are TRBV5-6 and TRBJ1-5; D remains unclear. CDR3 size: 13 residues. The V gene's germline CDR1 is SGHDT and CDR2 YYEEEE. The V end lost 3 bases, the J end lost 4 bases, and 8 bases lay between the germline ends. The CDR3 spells CASSSGSNQPQHF. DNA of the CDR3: TGTGCCAGCAGCTCGGGATCAAATCAGCCCCAGCATTTT.

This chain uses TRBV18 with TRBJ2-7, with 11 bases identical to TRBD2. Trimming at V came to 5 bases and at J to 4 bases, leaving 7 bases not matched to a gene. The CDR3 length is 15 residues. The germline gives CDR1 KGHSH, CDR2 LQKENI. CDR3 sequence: CASSDGTSGTYEQYF. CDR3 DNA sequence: TGTGCCAGCTCAGATGGGACTAGCGGCACTTACGAGCAGTACTTC.

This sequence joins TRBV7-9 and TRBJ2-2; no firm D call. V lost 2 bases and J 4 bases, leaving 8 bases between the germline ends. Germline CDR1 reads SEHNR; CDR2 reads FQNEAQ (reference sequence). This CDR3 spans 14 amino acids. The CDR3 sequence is CASSLLGPTGELFF. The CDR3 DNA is TGTGCCAGCAGCTTATTAGGTCCCACCGGGGAGCTGTTTTTT.

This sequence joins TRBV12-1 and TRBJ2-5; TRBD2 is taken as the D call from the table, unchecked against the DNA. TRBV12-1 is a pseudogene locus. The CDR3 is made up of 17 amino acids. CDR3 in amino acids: CASSRGGVAGIQETQYF. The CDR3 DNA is TGTGCCAGCAGCCGAGGAGGGGTAGCGGGAATTCAAGAGACCCAGTACTTC.

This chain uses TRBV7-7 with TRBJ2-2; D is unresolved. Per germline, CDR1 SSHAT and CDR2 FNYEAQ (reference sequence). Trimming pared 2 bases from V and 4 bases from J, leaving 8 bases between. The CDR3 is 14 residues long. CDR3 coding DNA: TGTGCCAGCAGCTTATCCGATGGCACCGGGGAGCTGTTTTTT. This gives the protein CASSLSDGTGELFF.

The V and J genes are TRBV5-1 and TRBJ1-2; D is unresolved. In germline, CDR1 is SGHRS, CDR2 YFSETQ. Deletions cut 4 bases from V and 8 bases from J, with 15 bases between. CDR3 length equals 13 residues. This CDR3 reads CASSPREGWGYTF. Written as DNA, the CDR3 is TGCGCCAGCAGCCCAAGGGAGGGCTGGGGCTACACCTTC.

In DNA, the CDR3 is TGTGCCAGCAGACCTACCGGGACAGGGCGCAACGAGCAGTACTTC. Amino acid sequence: CASRPTGTGRNEQYF. This chain joins TRBV28 and TRBJ2-7; 9 bases are a match to TRBD1. Germline-derived CDR1 and CDR2 are MDHEN and SYDVKM. The CDR3 has 15 amino acids. J lost 5 bases, V lost 6 bases, and 11 bases had no gene match.

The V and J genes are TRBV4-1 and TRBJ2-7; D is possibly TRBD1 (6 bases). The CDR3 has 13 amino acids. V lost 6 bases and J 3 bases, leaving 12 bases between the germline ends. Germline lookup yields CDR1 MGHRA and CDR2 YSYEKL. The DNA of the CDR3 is TGCGCCAGCAGTCGACAGGTGTACTACGAGCAGTACTTC. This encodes CASSRQVYYEQYF.

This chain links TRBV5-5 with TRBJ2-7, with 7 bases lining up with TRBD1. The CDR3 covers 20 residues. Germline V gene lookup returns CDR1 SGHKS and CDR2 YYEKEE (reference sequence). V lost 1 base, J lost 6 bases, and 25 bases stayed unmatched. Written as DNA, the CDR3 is TGTGCCAGCAGCTTGCCTTTACCTATTTCGACAGGGTGGTTCCCCGGCGAGCAGTACTTC. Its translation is CASSLPLPISTGWFPGEQYF.

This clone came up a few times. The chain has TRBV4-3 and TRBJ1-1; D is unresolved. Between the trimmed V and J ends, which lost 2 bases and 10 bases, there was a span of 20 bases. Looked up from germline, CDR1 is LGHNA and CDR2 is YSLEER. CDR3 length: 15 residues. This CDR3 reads CASSQLTSRAAGAFF. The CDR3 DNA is TGCGCCAGCAGCCAACTCACTTCTCGGGCGGCAGGAGCTTTCTTT.

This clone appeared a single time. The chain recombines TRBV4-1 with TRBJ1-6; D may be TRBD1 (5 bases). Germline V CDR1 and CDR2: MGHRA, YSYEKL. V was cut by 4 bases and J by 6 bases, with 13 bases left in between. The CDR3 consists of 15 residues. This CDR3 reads CASSPRTLGNSPLHF. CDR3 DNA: TGCGCCAGCAGCCCTCGGACATTGGGTAATTCACCCCTCCACTTT.

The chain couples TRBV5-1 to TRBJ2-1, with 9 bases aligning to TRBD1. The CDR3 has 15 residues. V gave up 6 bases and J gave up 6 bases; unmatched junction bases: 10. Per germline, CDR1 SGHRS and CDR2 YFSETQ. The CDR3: CASNIRDRAVNEQFF. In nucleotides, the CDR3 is TGCGCCAGCAATATCCGGGACAGGGCGGTCAATGAGCAGTTCTTC. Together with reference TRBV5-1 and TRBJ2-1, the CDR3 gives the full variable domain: KAGVTQTPRYLIKTRGQQVTLSCSPISGHRSVSWYQQTPGQGLQFLFEYFSETQRNKGNFPGRFSGRQFSNSRSEMNVSTLELGDSALYLCASNIRDRAVNEQFFGPGTRLTVL.

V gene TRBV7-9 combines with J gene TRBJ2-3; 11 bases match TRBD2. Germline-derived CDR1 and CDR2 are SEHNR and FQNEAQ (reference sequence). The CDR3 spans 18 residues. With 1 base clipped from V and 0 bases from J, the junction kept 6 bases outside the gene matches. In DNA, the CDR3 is TGTGCCAGCAGCTTAGGCGTGACTAGCGGGATGAGCACAGATACGCAGTATTTT. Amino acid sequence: CASSLGVTSGMSTDTQYF.

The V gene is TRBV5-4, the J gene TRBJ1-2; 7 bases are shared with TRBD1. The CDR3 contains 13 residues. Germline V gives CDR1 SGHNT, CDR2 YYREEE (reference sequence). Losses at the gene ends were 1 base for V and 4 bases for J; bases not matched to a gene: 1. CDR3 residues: CASSLSGGYGYTF. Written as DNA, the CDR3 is TGTGCCAGCAGCTTGTCAGGGGGCTATGGCTACACCTTC.

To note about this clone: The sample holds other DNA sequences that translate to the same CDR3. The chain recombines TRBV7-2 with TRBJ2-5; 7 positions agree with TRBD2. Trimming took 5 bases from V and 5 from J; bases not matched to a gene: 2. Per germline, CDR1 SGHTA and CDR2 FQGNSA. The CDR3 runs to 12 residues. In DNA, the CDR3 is TGTGCCAGCAGCCTGCGGGGGGAGACCCAGTACTTC. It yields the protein CASSLRGETQYF.

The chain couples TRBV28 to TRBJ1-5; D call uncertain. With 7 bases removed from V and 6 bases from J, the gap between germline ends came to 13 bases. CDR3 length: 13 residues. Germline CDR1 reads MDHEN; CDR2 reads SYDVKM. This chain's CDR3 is CASTGEVLQPQHF. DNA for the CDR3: TGTGCCAGCACTGGTGAGGTTCTTCAGCCCCAGCATTTT.

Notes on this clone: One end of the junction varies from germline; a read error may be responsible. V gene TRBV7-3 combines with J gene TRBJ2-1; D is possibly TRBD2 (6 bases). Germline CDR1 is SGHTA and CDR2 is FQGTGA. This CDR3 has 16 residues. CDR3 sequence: CASSLTQQSLGGEQFF. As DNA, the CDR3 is TGTGCCAGCAGCCTAACCCAGCAGTCCCTGGGAGGTGAGCAGTTCTTC.

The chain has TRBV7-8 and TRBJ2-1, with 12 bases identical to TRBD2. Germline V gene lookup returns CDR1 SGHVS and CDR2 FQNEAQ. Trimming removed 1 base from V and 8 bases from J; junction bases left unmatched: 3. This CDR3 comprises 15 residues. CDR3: CASSLGLAGGDEQFF. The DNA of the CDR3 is TGTGCCAGCAGCTTAGGGCTAGCGGGAGGGGATGAGCAGTTCTTC. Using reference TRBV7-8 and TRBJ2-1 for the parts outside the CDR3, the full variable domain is GAGVSQSPRYKVAKRGQDVALRCDPISGHVSLFWYQQALGQGPEFLTYFQNEAQLDKSGLPSDRFFAERPEGSVSTLKIQRTQQEDSAVYLCASSLGLAGGDEQFFGPGTRLTVL.

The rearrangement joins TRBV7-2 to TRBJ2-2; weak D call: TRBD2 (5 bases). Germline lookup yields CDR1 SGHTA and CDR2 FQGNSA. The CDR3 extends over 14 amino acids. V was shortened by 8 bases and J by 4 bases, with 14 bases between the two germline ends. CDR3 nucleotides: TGTGCCAGCGGGAGAACCCGAGTCACCGGGGAGCTGTTTTTT. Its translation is CASGRTRVTGELFF.

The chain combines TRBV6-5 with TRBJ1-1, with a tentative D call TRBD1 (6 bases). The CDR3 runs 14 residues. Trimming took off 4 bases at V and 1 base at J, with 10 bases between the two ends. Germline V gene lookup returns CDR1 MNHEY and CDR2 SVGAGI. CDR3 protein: CASSLRTANTEAFF. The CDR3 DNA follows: TGTGCCAGCAGTTTAAGGACAGCGAACACTGAAGCTTTCTTT.

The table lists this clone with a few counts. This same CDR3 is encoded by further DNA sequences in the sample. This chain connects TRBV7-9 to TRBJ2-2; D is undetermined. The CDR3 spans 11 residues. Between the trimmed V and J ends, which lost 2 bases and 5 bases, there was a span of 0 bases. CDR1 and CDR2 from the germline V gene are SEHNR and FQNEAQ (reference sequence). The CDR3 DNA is TGTGCCAGCAGCTTAACCGGGGAGCTGTTTTTT. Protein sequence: CASSLTGELFF.

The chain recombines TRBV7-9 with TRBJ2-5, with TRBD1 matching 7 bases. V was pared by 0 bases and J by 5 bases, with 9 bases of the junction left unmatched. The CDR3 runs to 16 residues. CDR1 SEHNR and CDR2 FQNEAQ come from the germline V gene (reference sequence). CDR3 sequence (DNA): TGTGCCAGCAGCTTAGCGCTAGACAGGGCTCGGGAGACCCAGTACTTC. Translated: CASSLALDRARETQYF.

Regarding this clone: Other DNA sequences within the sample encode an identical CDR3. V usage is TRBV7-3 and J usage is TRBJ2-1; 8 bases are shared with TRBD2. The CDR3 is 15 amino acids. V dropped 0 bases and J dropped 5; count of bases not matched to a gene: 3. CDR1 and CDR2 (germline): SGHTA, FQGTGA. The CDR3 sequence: CASSLTGLVHNEQFF. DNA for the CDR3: TGTGCCAGCAGCTTAACGGGACTAGTACACAATGAGCAGTTCTTC.

The DNA of the CDR3 is TGTGCCACTCGGAAAGGTGGCACAGATACGCAGTATTTT. Its protein product is CATRKGGTDTQYF. The chain uses TRBV2 and TRBJ2-3; D gene ambiguous. The V end lost 10 bases, the J end lost 1 base, and 12 bases lay between the germline ends. Germline CDR1 reads SNHLY; CDR2 reads FYNNEI. CDR3 length equals 13 residues. Full variable domain (outside the CDR3, taken from reference TRBV2 and TRBJ2-3): EPEVTQTPSHQVTQMGQEVILRCVPISNHLYFYWYRQILGQKVEFLVSFYNNEISEKSEIFDDQFSVERPDGSNFTLKIRSTKLEDSAMYFCATRKGGTDTQYFGPGTRLTVL.